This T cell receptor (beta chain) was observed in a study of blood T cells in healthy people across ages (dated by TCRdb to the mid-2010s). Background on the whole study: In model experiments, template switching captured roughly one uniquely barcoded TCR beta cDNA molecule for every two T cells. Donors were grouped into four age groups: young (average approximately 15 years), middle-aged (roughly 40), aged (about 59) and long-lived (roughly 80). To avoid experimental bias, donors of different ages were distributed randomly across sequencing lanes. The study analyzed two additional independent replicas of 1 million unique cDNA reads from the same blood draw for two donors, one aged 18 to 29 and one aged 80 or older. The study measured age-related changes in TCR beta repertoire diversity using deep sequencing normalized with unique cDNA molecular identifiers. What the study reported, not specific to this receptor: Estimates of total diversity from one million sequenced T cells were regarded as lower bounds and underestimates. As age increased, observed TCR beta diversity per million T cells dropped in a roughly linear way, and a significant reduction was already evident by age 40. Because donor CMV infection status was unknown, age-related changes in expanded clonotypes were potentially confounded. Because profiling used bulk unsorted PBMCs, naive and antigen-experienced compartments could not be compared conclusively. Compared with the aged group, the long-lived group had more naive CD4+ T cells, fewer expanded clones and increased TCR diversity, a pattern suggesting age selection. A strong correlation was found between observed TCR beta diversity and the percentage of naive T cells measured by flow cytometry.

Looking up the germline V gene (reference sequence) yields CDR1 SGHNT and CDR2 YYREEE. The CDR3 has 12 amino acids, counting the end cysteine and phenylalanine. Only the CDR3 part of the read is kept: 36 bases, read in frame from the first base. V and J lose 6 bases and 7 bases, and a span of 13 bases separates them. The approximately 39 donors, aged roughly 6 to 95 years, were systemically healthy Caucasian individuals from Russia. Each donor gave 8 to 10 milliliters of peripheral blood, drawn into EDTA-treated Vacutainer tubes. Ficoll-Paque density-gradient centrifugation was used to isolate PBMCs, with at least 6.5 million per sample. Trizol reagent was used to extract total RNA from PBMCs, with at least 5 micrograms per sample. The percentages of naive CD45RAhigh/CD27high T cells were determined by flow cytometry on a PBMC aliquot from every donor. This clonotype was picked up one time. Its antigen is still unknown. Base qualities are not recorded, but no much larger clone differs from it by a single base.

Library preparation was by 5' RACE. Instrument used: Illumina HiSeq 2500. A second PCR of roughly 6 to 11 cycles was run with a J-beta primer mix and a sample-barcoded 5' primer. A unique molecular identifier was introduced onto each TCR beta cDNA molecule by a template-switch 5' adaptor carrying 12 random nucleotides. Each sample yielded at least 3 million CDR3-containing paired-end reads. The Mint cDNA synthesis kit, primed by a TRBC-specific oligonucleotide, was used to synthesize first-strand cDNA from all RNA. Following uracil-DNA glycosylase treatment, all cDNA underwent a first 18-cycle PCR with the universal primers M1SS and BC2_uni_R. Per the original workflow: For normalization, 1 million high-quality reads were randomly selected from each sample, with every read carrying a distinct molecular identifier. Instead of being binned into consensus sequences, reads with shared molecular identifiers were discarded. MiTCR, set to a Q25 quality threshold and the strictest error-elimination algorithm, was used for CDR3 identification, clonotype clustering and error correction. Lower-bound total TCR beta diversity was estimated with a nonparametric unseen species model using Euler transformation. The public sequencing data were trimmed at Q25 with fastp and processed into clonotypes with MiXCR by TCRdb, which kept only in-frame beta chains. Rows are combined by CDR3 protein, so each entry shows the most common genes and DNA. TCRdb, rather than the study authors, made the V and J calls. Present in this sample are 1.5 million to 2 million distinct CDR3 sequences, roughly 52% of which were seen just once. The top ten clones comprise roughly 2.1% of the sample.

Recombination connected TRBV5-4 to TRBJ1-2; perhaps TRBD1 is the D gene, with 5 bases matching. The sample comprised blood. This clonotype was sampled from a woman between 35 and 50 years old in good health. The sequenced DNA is TGTGCCAGCACCCTGGGGGTTGGTGGCTACACCTTC. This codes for CASTLGVGGYTF.